This T cell receptor beta chain derives from a study of cytomegalovirus exposure and HLA in healthy donors. Study information: Earlier results showed approximately 110 million unique TCR beta sequences derived from about 179 million T cells.

Study observations and caveats: DRB1 had the most TCR associations and HLA-C the fewest, a later analysis found, with rates varying by HLA locus. Looking again later, the authors saw that most CMV-associated TCR beta chains seemed HLA-restricted. Analyses of presence/absence relied on an assumption of roughly uniform sequencing depth across donors.

60 Vbeta and 13 Jbeta primers were used in PCR. Libraries were prepared by immunoSEQ multiplex PCR; TCRdb keeps only in-frame clonotypes and omits some of them. The data contain about 160,000 clones, under 90% of them singletons. The CDR3 extends over 17 amino acids. CDR1 is SGDLS, CDR2 YYNGEE, per germline. Germline trimming cut 7 bases from V and 4 bases from J; bases unmatched to any gene: 16. Points on this clone: The antigen is undetermined.

The TCR was taken from a man under 40 in good health and CMV-seronegative. The sequencing sample was made of PBMCs. The chain combines TRBV9 with TRBJ2-3; TRBD1 matches 9 bases. CDR3 in amino acids: CASGGRRTGESADTQYF. For the CDR3, the DNA is TGTGCCAGCGGAGGGCGTCGGACAGGGGAATCCGCAGATACGCAGTATTTT. Complete variable domain (other parts from reference TRBV9 and TRBJ2-3): DSGVTQTPKHLITATGQRVTLRCSPRSGDLSVYWYQQSLDQGLQFLIQYYNGEERAKGNILERFSAQQFPDLHSELNLSSLELGDSALYFCASGGRRTGESADTQYFGPGTRLTVL.